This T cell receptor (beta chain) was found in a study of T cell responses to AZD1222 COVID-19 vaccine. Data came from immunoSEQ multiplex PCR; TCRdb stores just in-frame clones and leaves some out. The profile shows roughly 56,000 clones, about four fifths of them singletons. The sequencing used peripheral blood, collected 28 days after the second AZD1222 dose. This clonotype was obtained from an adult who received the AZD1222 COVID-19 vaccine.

In nucleotides, the CDR3 is TGTGCCAGCAGCCGGGGGGCTGAAATCAATGAGCAGTTCTTC. Encoded protein: CASSRGAEINEQFF. The chain employs TRBV5-6 and TRBJ2-1; TRBD2 is a possible D gene (7 bases). This CDR3 spans 14 amino acids. Germline V gene data show CDR1 as SGHDT and CDR2 as YYEEEE. Trimming stripped 4 bases from V and 6 bases from J, with 14 bases between.